The 31 T cell receptor beta chains below come from one sample, sequenced in a study of molecular identifiers for immune sequencing clone quantification. A single record per CDR3 protein comes from TCRdb applying MiXCR to the PCR reads. Of more than 450,000 distinct CDR3 sequences in the sample, 20% to 25% were seen once. Sample: naive CD8+ T cells from blood, with Jurkat cell RNA spiked in. Subset reported: FACS-sorted CD8+CD4-CCR7+CD45RA+ naive T cells. These TCRs come from a human donor in good health. Some libraries in this study had Jurkat cell RNA spiked in.

This clonotype was seen many times. V gene TRBV13 combines with J gene TRBJ2-3, with TRBD2 identical over 7 bases. Germline CDR1 and CDR2: PRHDT and FYEKMQ (reference sequence). The CDR3 extends over 15 amino acids. Trimming cost V 3 bases and J 2 bases; bases outside gene matches: 5. CDR3 sequence reads: CASSFGLADTDTQYF. CDR3 bases: TGTGCCAGCAGCTTCGGTCTAGCGGACACAGATACGCAGTATTTT.

This clonotype was recorded many times. This chain uses TRBV7-2 with TRBJ2-3, with D hard to call. V was clipped by 3 bases and J by 0 bases, with 13 bases between them. Germline V gives CDR1 SGHTA, CDR2 FQGNSA. CDR3 length: 16 residues. CDR3 coding DNA: TGTGCCAGCAGCTTGACACATAATCCTAGCACAGATACGCAGTATTTT. It is translated as CASSLTHNPSTDTQYF.

This clonotype has a handful of counts. The chain combines TRBV4-3 with TRBJ2-7; a possible D gene is TRBD1 (6 bases). Germline V lookup: CDR1 LGHNA, CDR2 YSLEER. This CDR3 is built from 16 residues. V shed 3 bases and J shed 0 bases, with 15 bases lying between them. Here the CDR3 reads CASSQEIGTSSYEQYF. The CDR3 DNA sequence: TGCGCCAGCAGCCAGGAGATCGGGACATCCTCCTACGAGCAGTACTTC.

This clonotype occurred many times. The gene calls are TRBV7-9 and TRBJ1-1; TRBD1 matches 7 bases. The CDR3 totals 14 residues. The germline V gene has CDR1 SEHNR and CDR2 FQNEAQ (reference sequence). V shed 4 bases and J 4 bases; nucleotides not matched to a gene: 6. The CDR3 DNA reads as TGTGCCAGCAGCTCCAGACAGGGAGGCACTGAAGCTTTCTTT. Its protein is CASSSRQGGTEAFF.

This clonotype was recorded a few times. The chain joins TRBV27 to TRBJ1-5; D is undetermined. The CDR3 has 14 amino acids. Germline lookup yields CDR1 MNHEY and CDR2 SMNVEV (reference sequence). Between the trimmed V and J ends, which lost 8 bases and 4 bases, there was a span of 15 bases. In DNA, the CDR3 is TGTGCCAGCCGAGGGTTGTTGGGGAATCAGCCCCAGCATTTT. It translates to CASRGLLGNQPQHF.

The rearrangement links TRBV5-6 to TRBJ1-5; a weak D match, TRBD1 (6 bases). The CDR3 runs to 15 residues. V was cut by 0 bases and J by 6 bases, with 13 bases left in between. Germline V gene sequence: CDR1 SGHDT, CDR2 YYEEEE. The CDR3 bases are TGTGCCAGCAGCTTGGCTGGGGGGGGCGGTCAGCCCCAGCATTTT. Residues: CASSLAGGGGQPQHF. Based on the CDR3 plus reference TRBV5-6 and TRBJ1-5, the full variable domain is DAGVTQSPTHLIKTRGQQVTLRCSPKSGHDTVSWYQQALGQGPQFIFQYYEEEERQRGNFPDRFSGHQFPNYSSELNVNALLLGDSALYLCASSLAGGGGQPQHFGDGTRLSIL.

CDR3 sequence reads: CASSQAGGGHQPQHF. Written as DNA, the CDR3 is TGCGCCAGCAGCCAAGCAGGGGGAGGTCATCAGCCCCAGCATTTT. The chain employs TRBV4-1 and TRBJ1-5, with 7 bases lining up with TRBD1. Trimming removed 1 base from V and 5 bases from J; junction bases left unmatched: 5. Per germline, CDR1 MGHRA and CDR2 YSYEKL. The length of the CDR3 is 15 residues.

The chain links TRBV11-3 to TRBJ2-2, with D unresolved. Germline loops: CDR1 SGHNT, CDR2 YENEEA. The CDR3 loop spans 14 amino acids. Trimming took off 0 bases at V and 0 bases at J, with 2 bases between the two ends. CDR3 amino acids: CASSLDANTGELFF. The CDR3 bases are TGTGCCAGCAGCTTAGACGCGAACACCGGGGAGCTGTTTTTT.

This clonotype was seen a handful of times. The chain recombines TRBV5-4 with TRBJ1-1; no reliable D call. V was shortened by 4 bases and J by 4 bases, with 14 bases between the two germline ends. Per germline, CDR1 SGHNT and CDR2 YYREEE (reference sequence). The CDR3 extends over 14 amino acids. The CDR3 bases are TGTGCCAGCAGCCCCGAGGTGGGAGGCACTGAAGCTTTCTTT. Protein: CASSPEVGGTEAFF.

The chain carries TRBV6-2 or TRBV6-3 and TRBJ1-1; 12 bases agree with TRBD1. Unmatched junction bases numbered 7, after V lost 1 base and J lost 4 bases. The CDR3 totals 17 residues. Germline CDR1 reads MNHEY; CDR2 reads SVGEGT. CDR3 protein: CASSYWAGQGALTEAFF. Here the CDR3 DNA reads TGTGCCAGCAGTTACTGGGCGGGACAGGGGGCTCTCACTGAAGCTTTCTTT.

This clonotype was seen more than once but under ten times. The chain carries TRBV11-2 and TRBJ2-5, with 9 nucleotides matching TRBD2. With 2 bases clipped from V and 5 bases from J, the junction kept 9 bases outside the gene matches. This CDR3 comprises 16 residues. Germline CDR1 reads SGHAT; CDR2 reads FQNNGV. In nucleotides, the CDR3 is TGTGCCAGCAGCTTATTAGCGGGGGTGCGGGGGGAGACCCAGTACTTC. This gives the protein CASSLLAGVRGETQYF.

This clonotype was detected many times. The chain carries TRBV7-9 and TRBJ2-7; a possible D gene is TRBD2 (6 bases). The V gene's germline CDR1 is SEHNR and CDR2 FQNEAQ (reference sequence). The CDR3 loop spans 11 amino acids. V was shortened by 10 bases and J by 11 bases, with 18 bases between the two germline ends. The CDR3 loop reads CAIQGGAGEYF. CDR3 in DNA: TGTGCCATCCAAGGCGGGGCTGGGGAGTACTTC.

The CDR3 protein is CASSYGEVGLLGDCGYTF. The CDR3 nucleotides read TGTGCCAGCAGTTACGGGGAGGTTGGCCTTCTGGGGGACTGTGGCTACACCTTC. This chain joins TRBV6-6 and TRBJ1-2; D is perhaps TRBD1 (5 bases). Trimming removed 2 bases from V and 7 bases from J, with 26 bases in between. The CDR3 loop spans 18 amino acids. Germline CDR1 MNHNY, CDR2 SVGAGI (reference sequence).

The rearrangement uses TRBV13 and TRBJ1-1; D gene ambiguous. The CDR3 consists of 14 residues. V lost 0 bases, J lost 1 base, and 6 bases lay in between. Germline-derived CDR1 and CDR2 are PRHDT and FYEKMQ (reference sequence). CDR3 bases: TGTGCCAGCAGCTTAGGCCTGGAGAACACTGAAGCTTTCTTT. Its translation is CASSLGLENTEAFF. The full variable domain, in which reference TRBV13 and TRBJ1-1 provide the parts outside the CDR3, is AAGVIQSPRHLIKEKRETATLKCYPIPRHDTVYWYQQGPGQDPQFLISFYEKMQSDKGSIPDRFSAQQFSDYHSELNMSSLELGDSALYFCASSLGLENTEAFFGQGTRLTVV.

In this sample, this clonotype turned up a few times. The V gene is TRBV28, the J gene TRBJ1-5, with 10 bases fitting TRBD1. V lost 6 bases, J lost 6 bases, and 11 bases stayed unmatched. The CDR3 spans 16 residues. The V gene's germline CDR1 is MDHEN and CDR2 SYDVKM. CDR3 protein: CASSRKTDRGGQPQHF. The CDR3 region has the DNA TGTGCCAGCAGCCGAAAAACGGACAGGGGGGGTCAGCCCCAGCATTTT.

This clonotype was picked up many times. J is TRBJ2-3 and V is TRBV7-9; D possibly corresponds to TRBD2 (6 bases). The CDR3 covers 13 residues. The germline CDR1 and CDR2 sequences are SEHNR and FQNEAQ (reference sequence). V was clipped by 4 bases and J by 2 bases, with 7 bases between them. CDR3 nucleotides: TGTGCCAGCAGCTCGGGAGACACAGATACGCAGTATTTT. Translated, it gives CASSSGDTDTQYF.

Ten or more counts support this clonotype. The rearrangement links TRBV7-8 to TRBJ2-3; D perhaps matches TRBD1 (5 bases). This CDR3 spans 16 amino acids. V lost 2 bases, J lost 1 base, and 13 bases lay in between. Germline values: CDR1 SGHVS, CDR2 FQNEAQ. The DNA of the CDR3 is TGTGCCAGCAGCTTAAGAAGCGTAGGGGGCACAGATACGCAGTATTTT. Translation gives CASSLRSVGGTDTQYF.

As concerns this clonotype: Sequence at one end of the junction differs from germline and may be a read error. The chain combines TRBV6-2 or TRBV6-3 with TRBJ2-1; a weak D match, TRBD2 (6 bases). This CDR3 region has 14 residues. From germline, CDR1 is MNHEY and CDR2 SVGEGT. The CDR3 reads CASSYGGLLNEQLF. The CDR3 coding sequence is TGTGCCAGCAGTTACGGGGGACTCCTCAATGAGCAGCTCTTC.

The chain recombines TRBV19 with TRBJ2-1; 7 bases are a match to TRBD1. The CDR3 covers 15 residues. The V gene's germline CDR1 is LNHDA and CDR2 SQIVND (reference sequence). The V gene end was trimmed by 2 bases and the J gene end by 0 bases; junction bases not matched to a gene: 1. This CDR3 is CASSIRDSSYNEQFF. The CDR3 DNA sequence: TGTGCCAGTAGTATACGGGACAGCTCCTACAATGAGCAGTTCTTC.

This clonotype was counted ten times or more. This chain links TRBV12-3 or TRBV12-4 with TRBJ2-3, with D hard to call. This CDR3 has 13 residues. Trimming stripped 3 bases from V and 3 bases from J, with 7 bases between. CDR3 coding DNA: TGTGCCAGCAGTTTCCCTTTAACAGATACGCAGTATTTT. Amino acid sequence: CASSFPLTDTQYF.

This clonotype was counted at least ten times. At one end the junction does not follow the germline gene, possibly because of a read error. The rearrangement joins TRBV29-1 to TRBJ1-4; 7 bases map to TRBD1. The CDR3 has 13 residues. Looked up from germline, CDR1 is SQVTM and CDR2 is ANQGSEA. The CDR3 DNA sequence: TGCAGCGTCGAAGGACAGGTTAATGAAAAACTGTTTTTT. Translated: CSVEGQVNEKLFF.

This clonotype has a handful of counts. The chain has TRBV10-3 and TRBJ2-3; TRBD2 matches 10 bases. With V trimmed by 2 bases and J by 1 base, 9 bases remained unmatched. The CDR3 is 18 residues long. The germline V gene encodes CDR1 ENHRY and CDR2 SYGVKD. The CDR3 protein is CAISEMASGSIGTDTQYF. The DNA for the CDR3 is TGTGCCATCAGTGAGATGGCTAGCGGGAGTATCGGCACAGATACGCAGTATTTT.

This clonotype has more than one count but fewer than ten. V is TRBV12-3 or TRBV12-4 and J is TRBJ2-1, with D perhaps TRBD2 (6 bases). The CDR3 runs 14 residues. Trimming pared 1 base from V and 7 bases from J, leaving 11 bases between. This CDR3 reads CASSLGREWNEQFF. As DNA, the CDR3 is TGTGCCAGCAGTTTAGGGCGGGAATGGAATGAGCAGTTCTTC.

The table lists this clonotype with many counts. This chain connects TRBV27 to TRBJ2-7, with 9 bases aligning to TRBD1. V shed 0 bases, J shed 3 bases, and the junction held 3 bases outside the gene matches. Germline values: CDR1 MNHEY, CDR2 SMNVEV (reference sequence). The CDR3 runs 15 residues. CDR3 in amino acids: CASSLSGTGHYEQYF. Here the CDR3 DNA reads TGTGCCAGCAGTTTATCGGGGACAGGGCACTACGAGCAGTACTTC.

By share of the sample, this clonotype is medium-sized. The chain couples TRBV29-1 to TRBJ1-2; D is perhaps TRBD1 (5 bases). CDR3 size: 15 residues. V was clipped by 0 bases and J by 1 base, with 12 bases between them. Germline CDR1 is SQVTM and CDR2 is ANQGSEA. CDR3 protein: CSVEDAREYNYGYTF. DNA of the CDR3: TGCAGCGTTGAAGATGCCAGGGAATATAACTATGGCTACACCTTC.

A remark on this clonotype: A much larger clone is a single base away; this may be a read error. V gene TRBV12-5 combines with J gene TRBJ1-2, with D uncertain. Looked up from germline, CDR1 is LGHNT and CDR2 is FRNRAP. Deletions cut 6 bases from V and 1 base from J, with 24 bases between. This CDR3 region has 18 residues. The DNA of the CDR3 is TGTGCTAGTGGCCCACCCGGACGGGCCATCTATTTTAACTATGGCTACACCTTC. Protein: CASGPPGRAIYFNYGYTF.

A single count supports this clonotype. A much larger clone lies one base from this, so it may be a read error. The chain combines TRBV7-9 with TRBJ2-1; 10 positions agree with TRBD2. The CDR3 extends over 15 amino acids. Germline V lookup: CDR1 SEHNR, CDR2 FQNEAQ (reference sequence). The CDR3 region is CAGSWGLAPASEQFF. In DNA form, the CDR3 reads TGTGCCGGCAGCTGGGGACTAGCGCCCGCTTCCGAGCAGTTCTTC.

This clonotype came up a few times. This chain connects TRBV12-3 or TRBV12-4 to TRBJ2-7, with a weak D call TRBD2 (6 bases). The CDR3 is made up of 15 amino acids. V dropped 4 bases and J dropped 2 bases, with 15 bases sitting between them. The CDR3 DNA reads TGTGCCAGCAGTTCTCAACTAGCACCGACCTACGAGCAGTACTTC. This encodes CASSSQLAPTYEQYF.

The chain links TRBV6-5 to TRBJ2-2, with D possibly called TRBD1 or TRBD2 (6 bases each). CDR3 size: 16 residues. CDR1 MNHEY and CDR2 SVGAGI come from the germline V gene. Trimming shortened V by 3 bases and J by 4 bases, and 15 bases separated the two germline ends. The CDR3 region is CASSYLGGGGTGELFF. CDR3 sequence (DNA): TGTGCCAGCAGTTATTTGGGGGGCGGCGGCACCGGGGAGCTGTTTTTT.

There are a few counts of this clonotype. V and J are TRBV24-1 and TRBJ1-5; 12 nucleotides align to TRBD1. The V and J ends lost 12 bases and 4 bases, in that order; junction bases with no gene match: 15. CDR1 and CDR2 (germline): KGHDR, SFDVKD. CDR3 size: 17 residues. Here the CDR3 reads CASDPGQGAWSNQPQHF. CDR3 nucleotide sequence: TGTGCCTCCGACCCGGGACAGGGGGCATGGTCAAATCAGCCCCAGCATTTT.

This clonotype was observed a few times. The chain combines TRBV6-5 with TRBJ1-3; D not certain. CDR3 size: 15 residues. V dropped 4 bases and J dropped 0 bases, with 10 bases sitting between them. Germline loops: CDR1 MNHEY, CDR2 SVGAGI. The CDR3: CASSSLFGSGNTIYF. CDR3 DNA sequence: TGTGCCAGCAGTTCCCTGTTTGGCTCTGGAAACACCATATATTTT.